These T cell receptor beta chains were read from a single sample in a study of T-cell reconstitution after alpha-beta-depleted transplantation in children. Via MiXCR, TCRdb re-called the PCR reads, giving one row per CDR3 protein. The sample gives 780,000 or so distinct CDR3 sequences, roughly 15% of which show up once; approximately 5% is in the top ten. The sample consisted of PBMCs, mostly from graft donor cells, taken 360 days after TCRalphabeta/CD19-depleted stem cell transplant. The source is a male patient younger than 18 who had a stem cell transplant for acute lymphoblastic leukemia, so the T cells may come from the graft donor. The CDR3 runs from the conserved cysteine through the conserved F or W. Each record gives: clone size, D gene, CDR3 length, V gene, J gene, CDR3 protein, CDR3 DNA. A D gene is named only where the DNA matches it firmly. Part of the rows lack a size; the others show once, few, many or a class for expanded clones.

few	NA	11	TRBV11-2	TRBJ2-1	CASSLARGQFF	TGTGCCAGCAGCTTAGCCCGGGGGCAGTTCTTC
NA	NA	16	TRBV5-1	TRBJ2-1	CASSQRLFKRDNEQFF	TGCGCCAGCAGCCAGAGACTTTTTAAGCGGGACAATGAGCAGTTCTTC
few	NA	15	TRBV20-1	TRBJ2-7	CSAKGRTPYYYEQYF	TGCAGTGCAAAGGGCCGGACCCCCTACTACTACGAGCAGTACTTC
NA	TRBD2	20	TRBV7-8	TRBJ2-1	CASSHPTQGWPSGLYNEQFF	TGTGCCAGCAGCCATCCCACGCAGGGTTGGCCTAGCGGGCTCTACAATGAGCAGTTCTTC
few	NA	15	TRBV5-1	TRBJ2-2	CASSPIGGYTGELFF	TGCGCCAGCAGCCCTATAGGGGGTTACACCGGGGAGCTGTTTTTT
NA	NA	17	TRBV27	TRBJ2-3	CASSSTWTRPRTDTQYF	TGTGCCAGCAGTTCAACTTGGACGAGGCCTCGCACAGATACGCAGTATTTT
NA	TRBD2	15	TRBV19	TRBJ2-3	CASSAGLAVADTQYF	TGTGCCAGTAGTGCCGGACTAGCGGTCGCAGATACGCAGTATTTT
many	TRBD2	11	TRBV12-3/TRBV12-4	TRBJ2-7	CASRLGDYEYF	TGTGCCAGCAGGCTAGGGGACTATGAGTACTTC
few	TRBD1	15	TRBV5-1	TRBJ2-1	CASSLQQGARDEQFF	TGCGCCAGCAGCTTGCAACAGGGGGCGCGCGATGAGCAGTTCTTC
NA	TRBD2	18	TRBV10-2	TRBJ2-5	CASSGPGLAGGGQETQYF	TGCGCCAGCAGCGGGCCGGGACTAGCGGGAGGGGGCCAAGAGACCCAGTACTTC
many	NA	13	TRBV12-3/TRBV12-4	TRBJ1-5	CASTSGGDQPQHF	TGTGCCAGCACTTCTGGGGGGGATCAGCCCCAGCATTTT
NA	NA	18	TRBV5-1	TRBJ2-5	CASSLNSGALFLRETQYF	TGCGCCAGCAGCTTAAATTCTGGAGCGCTCTTCCTAAGGGAGACCCAGTACTTC
NA	NA	14	TRBV4-1	TRBJ2-7	CASSQIQGRREQYF	TGCGCCAGCAGCCAAATACAGGGAAGACGCGAGCAGTACTTC
few	TRBD1	15	TRBV20-1	TRBJ2-2	CSATTTGSYGGELFF	TGCAGTGCTACCACGACAGGGTCATATGGCGGGGAGCTGTTTTTT
NA	TRBD2	15	TRBV20-1	TRBJ2-3	CSAPIAGGGTDTQYF	TGCAGTGCCCCGATAGCGGGAGGAGGTACAGATACGCAGTATTTT
NA	NA	15	TRBV6-5	TRBJ2-2	CASSYTGKGSGELFF	TGTGCCAGCAGTTATACAGGGAAGGGGTCCGGGGAGCTGTTTTTT
many	NA	16	TRBV12-1	TRBJ2-1	CASSLDSGGSYNEQFF	TGTGCCAGCAGCTTGGATAGCGGGGGCTCCTACAATGAGCAGTTCTTC
NA	TRBD2	18	TRBV20-1	TRBJ2-1	CSARESRPGLVGYNEQFF	TGCAGTGCTAGGGAGAGCCGTCCGGGACTAGTGGGCTACAATGAGCAGTTCTTC
NA	TRBD1	16	TRBV5-1	TRBJ2-7	CASRAITGAYSYEQYF	TGCGCCAGCAGAGCGATTACAGGGGCTTACTCCTACGAGCAGTACTTC
many	NA	17	TRBV27	TRBJ2-5	CASSSARGGGGWETQYF	TGTGCCAGCAGTTCCGCTCGAGGGGGGGGAGGCTGGGAGACCCAGTACTTC
NA	NA	19	TRBV3-1	TRBJ2-7	CAFSQNEAGEGTSGYEQYF	TGTGCCTTCTCACAGAACGAGGCAGGGGAAGGCACATCGGGCTACGAGCAGTACTTC
many	NA	12	TRBV5-1	TRBJ2-3	CASSVVADTQYF	TGCGCCAGCAGTGTAGTTGCGGATACGCAGTATTTT
few	NA	14	TRBV7-9	TRBJ2-1	CASSIGHLYNEQFF	TGTGCCAGCAGCATAGGACACCTCTACAATGAGCAGTTCTTC
NA	NA	15	TRBV20-1	TRBJ2-1	CSASRLAMSYNEQFF	TGCAGTGCTAGTCGGCTAGCCATGTCATACAATGAGCAGTTCTTC
NA	NA	15	TRBV11-2	TRBJ1-3	CASSSTRGSGNTIYF	TGTGCCAGCAGCTCGACCAGGGGCTCTGGAAACACCATATATTTT
NA	TRBD2	16	TRBV4-2	TRBJ2-7	CASSQFQTSGSNEQYF	TGTGCCAGCAGCCAGTTCCAGACTAGCGGGAGTAACGAGCAGTACTTC
NA	TRBD2	17	TRBV4-1	TRBJ2-3	CASKGLAVGSSTDTQYF	TGCGCCAGCAAGGGACTAGCGGTGGGCTCTAGCACAGATACGCAGTATTTT
NA	TRBD1	15	TRBV10-3	TRBJ1-5	CAISDDRGMNQPQHF	TGTGCCATCAGTGACGACAGGGGAATGAATCAGCCCCAGCATTTT
NA	NA	14	TRBV20-1	TRBJ2-5	CSARVTGRKETQYF	TGCAGTGCTAGAGTGACAGGGAGGAAAGAGACCCAGTACTTC
few	NA	15	TRBV3-1	TRBJ2-7	CASSPGGLSSYEQYF	TGTGCCAGCAGCCCTGGAGGGCTAAGCTCCTACGAGCAGTACTTC
NA	NA	14	TRBV5-1	TRBJ1-1	CASSRDLRGSEAFF	TGCGCCAGCAGCAGGGACCTCCGGGGGTCTGAAGCTTTCTTT
NA	NA	13	TRBV5-1	TRBJ2-2	CAAKVAFTGELFF	TGCGCCGCGAAGGTGGCTTTCACCGGGGAGCTGTTTTTT
NA	NA	15	TRBV11-2	TRBJ2-7	CASTQTDSNSYEQYF	TGTGCCAGCACCCAAACCGACAGCAACTCCTACGAGCAGTACTTC
NA	TRBD1	16	TRBV9	TRBJ2-1	CASSVARDRGVNEQFF	TGTGCCAGCAGCGTAGCTCGGGACAGGGGGGTCAATGAGCAGTTCTTC
NA	TRBD1	16	TRBV28	TRBJ2-3	CASSSPGTGGTDTQYF	TGTGCCAGCAGTTCCCCCGGGACAGGGGGCACAGATACGCAGTATTTT
many	TRBD2	15	TRBV12-3/TRBV12-4	TRBJ2-7	CASRLGTSGPREQYF	TGTGCCAGCAGACTCGGGACTAGCGGGCCCCGCGAGCAGTACTTC
NA	TRBD2	18	TRBV6-1	TRBJ2-3	CASSERSGSSPSTDTQYF	TGTGCCAGCAGTGAACGTAGCGGGAGCTCCCCTAGCACAGATACGCAGTATTTT
few	TRBD2	16	TRBV20-1	TRBJ2-1	CSASRASGIRYNEQFF	TGCAGTGCTAGTCGTGCTAGCGGGATCCGATACAATGAGCAGTTCTTC
many	NA	16	TRBV21-1	TRBJ2-3	CASSKPGRAGTDTQYF	TGTGCCAGCAGCAAACCTGGGCGGGCTGGCACAGATACGCAGTATTTT
few	NA	14	TRBV3-1	TRBJ2-5	CASSQDLYQETQYF	TGTGCCAGCAGCCAAGATTTGTACCAAGAGACCCAGTACTTC
few	NA	12	TRBV3-1	TRBJ2-1	CASSQGWVEQFF	TGTGCCAGCAGCCAAGGCTGGGTTGAGCAGTTCTTC